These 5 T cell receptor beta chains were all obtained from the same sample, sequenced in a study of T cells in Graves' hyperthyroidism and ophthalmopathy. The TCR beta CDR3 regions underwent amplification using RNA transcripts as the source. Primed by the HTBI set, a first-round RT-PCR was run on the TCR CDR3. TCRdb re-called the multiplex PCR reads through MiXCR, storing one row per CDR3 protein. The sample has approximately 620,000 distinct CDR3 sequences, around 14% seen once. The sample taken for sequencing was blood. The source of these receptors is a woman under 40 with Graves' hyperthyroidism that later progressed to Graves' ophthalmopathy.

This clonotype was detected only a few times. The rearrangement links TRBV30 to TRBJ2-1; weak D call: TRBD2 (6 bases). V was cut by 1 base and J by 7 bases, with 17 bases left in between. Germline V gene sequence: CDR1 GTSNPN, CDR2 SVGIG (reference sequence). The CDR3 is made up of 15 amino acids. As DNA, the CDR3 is TGTGCCTGGAGTGACGGGAGCAGCGGTTTAAATGAGCAGTTCTTC. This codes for CAWSDGSSGLNEQFF.

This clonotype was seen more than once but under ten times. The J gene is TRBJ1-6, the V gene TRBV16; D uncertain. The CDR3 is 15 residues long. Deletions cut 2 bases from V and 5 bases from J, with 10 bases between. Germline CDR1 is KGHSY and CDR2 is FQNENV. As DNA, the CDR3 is TGTGCCAGCAGCCAACGGACTTCGGATAATTCACCCCTCCACTTT. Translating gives CASSQRTSDNSPLHF.

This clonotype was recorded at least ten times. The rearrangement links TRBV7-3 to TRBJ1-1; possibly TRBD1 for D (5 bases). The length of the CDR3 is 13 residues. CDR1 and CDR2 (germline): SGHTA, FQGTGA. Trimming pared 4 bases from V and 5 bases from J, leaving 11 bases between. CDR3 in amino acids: CASSWDGGTEAFF. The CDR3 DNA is TGTGCCAGCAGCTGGGACGGAGGGACTGAAGCTTTCTTT.

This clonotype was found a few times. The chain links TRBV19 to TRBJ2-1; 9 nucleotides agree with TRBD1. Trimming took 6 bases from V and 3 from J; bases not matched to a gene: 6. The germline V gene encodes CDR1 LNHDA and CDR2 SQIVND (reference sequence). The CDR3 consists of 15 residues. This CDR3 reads CASSPDRGYYNEQFF. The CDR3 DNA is TGTGCCAGTAGCCCGGACAGGGGATACTACAATGAGCAGTTCTTC.

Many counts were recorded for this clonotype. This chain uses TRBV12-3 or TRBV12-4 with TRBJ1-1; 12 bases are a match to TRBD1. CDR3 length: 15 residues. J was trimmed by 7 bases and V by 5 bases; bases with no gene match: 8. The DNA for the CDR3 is TGTGCCAGCAGTCCTCCGGGACAGGGGGCAAGTGAAGCTTTCTTT. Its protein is CASSPPGQGASEAFF.